Below, 7 T cell receptor beta chains from the same sample are listed, as sequenced in a study of Graves' ophthalmopathy and Graves' hyperthyroidism. TCR beta CDR3 regions were amplified from RNA transcripts. HTBI-primed first-round RT-PCR preceded second-round multiplex PCR. A single record per CDR3 protein comes from TCRdb applying MiXCR to the multiplex PCR reads. The table shows 650,000 to 900,000 distinct CDR3 sequences, with roughly 41% occurring only once. The material sequenced was peripheral blood. Receptors were obtained from an adult man with Graves' ophthalmopathy.

The V gene is TRBV25-1, the J gene TRBJ1-2; possibly TRBD1 for D (6 bases). This CDR3 is built from 14 residues. Germline-derived CDR1 and CDR2 are MGHDK and SYGVNS. The V and J ends lost 7 bases and 0 bases respectively, with 12 bases between them. The CDR3 DNA sequence: TGTGCCAGCATTACAGGGATGGCTAACTATGGCTACACCTTC. Translated: CASITGMANYGYTF.

This clonotype was picked up many times. The chain has TRBV2 and TRBJ1-2; the D gene is possibly TRBD1 (5 bases). Germline-derived CDR1 and CDR2 are SNHLY and FYNNEI. The length of the CDR3 is 14 residues. The V end was cut by 1 base, the J end by 0 bases, with 6 bases between. CDR3 residues: CASSEETANYGYTF. CDR3 coding DNA: TGTGCCAGCAGTGAAGAGACAGCTAACTATGGCTACACCTTC.

This clonotype was observed many times. This chain joins TRBV10-3 and TRBJ2-7; D is possibly TRBD2 (6 bases). V shed 7 bases and J shed 7 bases, with 14 bases lying between them. In germline, CDR1 is ENHRY, CDR2 SYGVKD. This CDR3 has 12 amino acids. The CDR3 region has the DNA TGTGCCATCACCGACGGAGGGGCGGAGCAGTACTTC. Translation: CAITDGGAEQYF.

V gene TRBV11-2 combines with J gene TRBJ1-5, with D unclear. Germline-derived CDR1 and CDR2 are SGHAT and FQNNGV. Trimming shortened V by 8 bases and J by 4 bases, and 15 bases separated the two germline ends. The CDR3 is 14 residues long. The CDR3 loop reads CASVVPGFNQPQHF. For the CDR3, the DNA is TGTGCCAGCGTTGTCCCAGGATTTAATCAGCCCCAGCATTTT.

Worth noting for this clonotype: Germline and junction disagree at one end, which may indicate a read error. The chain combines TRBV10-3 with TRBJ1-6; D is possibly TRBD1 (6 bases). The CDR3 consists of 14 residues. CDR1 is ENHRY and CDR2 is SYGVKD in the germline V gene. CDR3 nucleotides: TGTGCCATCTGTGAGGGGGGAACCAATCCACCCCTCCACTTT. Encoded protein: CAICEGGTNPPLHF.

This clonotype has just one count. The V call is TRBV24-1, the J call TRBJ2-3; 7 bases are a match to TRBD2. The V segment lost 6 bases and the J segment 4 bases; nucleotides outside the gene matches: 6. This CDR3 contains 14 residues. Germline-derived CDR1 and CDR2 are KGHDR and SFDVKD. CDR3 region: CATSRGGSPDTQYF. The CDR3 DNA sequence: TGTGCCACCAGTAGAGGCGGGAGCCCAGATACGCAGTATTTT.

This clonotype appeared a single time. CDR3 sequence (DNA): TGTGCCATCAGTGAAGCGGGGACAGGGGACGGCGAGCAGTACTTC. Translated: CAISEAGTGDGEQYF. The rearrangement uses TRBV10-3 and TRBJ2-7; 10 nucleotides agree with TRBD1. The ends lost 3 bases at V and 6 bases at J; junction bases unmatched: 8. The CDR3 is made up of 15 amino acids. Per germline, CDR1 ENHRY and CDR2 SYGVKD.